This TCR beta chain was documented in a study of T cell changes during pregnancy in multiple sclerosis. V trimming: 0 bases; J trimming: 0 bases; junction bases outside the gene matches: 2. Germline lookup yields CDR1 SGHKS and CDR2 YYEKEE (reference sequence). The CDR3 is 16 residues long. This table comes from immunoSEQ multiplex PCR, and its TCRdb copy is limited to in-frame clones, with some not included. This table holds over 85,000 clones, about nine tenths found once. The rearrangement joins TRBV5-5 to TRBJ2-1; 8 bases agree with TRBD1. Sequencing used peripheral blood, obtained in the second trimester of pregnancy. The receptor was derived from a female donor in good health, enrolled as a control in a pregnancy study. In DNA, the CDR3 is TGTGCCAGCAGCTTGGTAGGGACAGGCTCCTACAATGAGCAGTTCTTC. Translation gives CASSLVGTGSYNEQFF.